The rows below give T cell receptor beta chains drawn from one sample of a study of shared clonotypes between healthy human individuals. Only in-frame clones appear in the TCRdb table, and some are missing; sequencing was by immunoSEQ multiplex PCR. Seen here are some 2,100,000 clones, roughly 95% observed once, and the top ten hold around 0.13%. Sample: naive CD4+ T cells sorted from blood. These receptors were obtained from a young man in good health. Both conserved end residues are part of each CDR3. Each record gives: clone size, D gene, V gene, J gene, CDR3 DNA, CDR3 protein. A D gene is named only where the DNA matches it firmly. A row's size may be missing; if present it is once, few, many or a size class.

NA	NA	TRBV9	TRBJ2-3	TGTGCCAGCAGGAGGCCCGGCACAGATACGCAGTATTTT	CASRRPGTDTQYF
NA	NA	TRBV28	TRBJ1-2	TGTGCCAGCAGTTTAAGGTACTATGGCTACACCTTC	CASSLRYYGYTF
once	TRBD1	TRBV19	TRBJ1-2	TGTGCCAGTAGTATTTTGCCGGGACAGGGAAACTATGGCTACACCTTC	CASSILPGQGNYGYTF
NA	NA	TRBV5-6	TRBJ1-6	TGTGCCAGCAGCTTCCCGGGAAGCTATAATTCACCCCTCCACTTT	CASSFPGSYNSPLHF
NA	NA	TRBV2	TRBJ1-6	TGTGCCAGCAGTGTTAAGGGGTCGGATTCACCCCTCCACTTT	CASSVKGSDSPLHF
NA	NA	TRBV25-1	TRBJ1-4	TGTGCCAGCAGTGAAGACTGGGGAACTAATGAAAAACTGTTTTTT	CASSEDWGTNEKLFF
NA	NA	TRBV18	TRBJ1-2	TGTGCCAGCTCACCCTCGGGCAGCAGCTATGGCTACACCTTC	CASSPSGSSYGYTF
NA	NA	TRBV5-4	TRBJ1-1	TGTGCCAGCAGCTCCCAAGGCGCTTTCTTT	CASSSQGAFF
NA	NA	TRBV30	TRBJ2-7	TGTGCCTGGAGTGTATTAGGACGGAGCGATCGCGAGCAGTACTTC	CAWSVLGRSDREQYF
NA	NA	TRBV6-1	TRBJ1-1	TGTGCCAGCAGTGAACAGGGATACACTGAAGCTTTCTTT	CASSEQGYTEAFF
NA	NA	TRBV2	TRBJ2-7	TGTGCCAGCAGCCGACCGCGAGAGGGACCTACCTACGAGCAGTACTTC	CASSRPREGPTYEQYF
NA	NA	TRBV29-1	TRBJ2-3	TGCAGCGTTGAGAAGGGGCGTGACAGGCAGTATTTT	CSVEKGRDRQYF
once	NA	TRBV6-1	TRBJ1-6	TGTGCCAGCAGTGATTCTGGGAAATCACCCCTCCACTTT	CASSDSGKSPLHF
NA	NA	TRBV7-3	TRBJ2-5	TGTGCCAGCAGCTTAGGGGTTGCAGAGACCCAGTACTTC	CASSLGVAETQYF
NA	TRBD2	TRBV5-4	TRBJ2-2	TGTGCCAGCAGACAAGGACTAGCGGGAGTAGGTGACACCGGGGAGCTGTTTTTT	CASRQGLAGVGDTGELFF
once	NA	TRBV20-1	TRBJ2-3	TGCAGTGCTCTCCAAGATACGCAGTATTTT	CSALQDTQYF
NA	NA	TRBV27	TRBJ2-7	TGTGCCAGCAACCTAGCCGGGTCCTACGAGCAGTACTTC	CASNLAGSYEQYF
NA	NA	TRBV7-9	TRBJ1-5	TGTGCCAGCAGCGACGAGGCAGGGTCCCGTCAGCCCCAGCATTTT	CASSDEAGSRQPQHF
NA	TRBD1	TRBV5-1	TRBJ1-5	TGCGCCAGCAGCCCCGGGACAGTCAATCAGCCCCAGCATTTT	CASSPGTVNQPQHF
once	NA	TRBV30	TRBJ2-7	TGTGCCTACACTCACCGGGACTCACTCTACGAGCAGTACTTC	CAYTHRDSLYEQYF
once	TRBD1	TRBV30	TRBJ2-5	TGTGCCTGGAGTGTGAGACAGGGAGAGACCCAGTACTTC	CAWSVRQGETQYF
NA	TRBD1	TRBV5-6	TRBJ1-2	TGTGCCAGCAGCTTGGACAGGGGGCTGGATGGCTACACCTTC	CASSLDRGLDGYTF
NA	NA	TRBV19	TRBJ1-1	TGTGCCACCGCAAGATACACTGAAGCTTTCTTT	CATARYTEAFF
NA	NA	TRBV7-9	TRBJ1-5	TGTGCCAGCAGCGCCGATGGACGGTTTCAGCCCCAGCATTTT	CASSADGRFQPQHF
NA	NA	TRBV2	TRBJ2-7	TGTGCCAGCATAAGGGGCGGGACCTCATTTATATACGAGCAGTACTTC	CASIRGGTSFIYEQYF
NA	NA	TRBV10-3	TRBJ1-1	TGTGCCATCAAGTCCGGCACACCTTGGAACACTGAAGCTTTCTTT	CAIKSGTPWNTEAFF
NA	TRBD1	TRBV6-1	TRBJ1-3	TGTGCCAGCAGGGACAGGGCTGGAAACACCATATATTTT	CASRDRAGNTIYF
NA	NA	TRBV11-3	TRBJ2-1	TGTGCCAGCAGCCAGGACGGCCACGAGCAGTTCTTC	CASSQDGHEQFF
NA	NA	TRBV5-1	TRBJ2-3	TGCGCCAGCAGCTTGGCAGGGCTGACCACAGATACGCAGTATTTT	CASSLAGLTTDTQYF
NA	TRBD2	TRBV6-5	TRBJ2-7	TGTGCCAGCAGTTACCGGACTAGCGGCACGTCCTACGAGCAGTACTTC	CASSYRTSGTSYEQYF
NA	TRBD1	TRBV2	TRBJ2-7	TGTGCCAGCACGCCGGACAGGGGAGACGAGCAGTACTTC	CASTPDRGDEQYF
NA	NA	TRBV7-9	TRBJ2-3	TGTGCCAGCAGCGGGGCGACTAAAGGCGCAGATACGCAGTATTTT	CASSGATKGADTQYF
NA	NA	TRBV7-9	TRBJ2-1	TGTGCCAGCAGCCCCCAATCCCCTTCCGGGGAGCAGTTCTTC	CASSPQSPSGEQFF
NA	NA	TRBV9	TRBJ1-4	TGTGCCAGCAGCCCCCATGACAGGAGAGGTGAAAAACTGTTTTTT	CASSPHDRRGEKLFF
once	NA	TRBV7-2	TRBJ2-3	TGTGCCAGCACACTCCTCCCGACAGGACCCCTTAGCACAGATACGCAGTATTTT	CASTLLPTGPLSTDTQYF
NA	NA	TRBV10-1	TRBJ2-3	TGCGCCAGCAGTGAGTCTGTCCCGGATACGCAGTATTTT	CASSESVPDTQYF
NA	TRBD2	TRBV12-5	TRBJ2-7	TGTGCTAGTGGTGTAGCGGGGGGGCCCTACGAGCAGTACTTC	CASGVAGGPYEQYF
NA	NA	TRBV5-4	TRBJ2-1	TGTGCCAGCAGCGCCGCCGGGGGCCGCGACCGCCCCTATGAGCAGTTCTTC	CASSAAGGRDRPYEQFF
NA	TRBD1	TRBV28	TRBJ2-3	TGTGCCAGCAGTTTATTGGGCGGGCTCTCAGGGGGTACGCAGTATTTT	CASSLLGGLSGGTQYF
once	NA	TRBV7-2	TRBJ2-3	TGTGCCAGCAGCTTTGGACCCTCCAATACGCAGTATTTT	CASSFGPSNTQYF
once	NA	TRBV5-4	TRBJ2-3	TGTGCCAGCAGCTTGGGACAAAGCACAGATACGCAGTATTTT	CASSLGQSTDTQYF
NA	TRBD1	TRBV6-5	TRBJ2-2	TGTGCCAGTCAAGGGGGCTGGGACACCGGGGAGCTGTTTTTT	CASQGGWDTGELFF
NA	TRBD2	TRBV28	TRBJ2-3	TGTGCCTGTGCTAGCGGGGGGACAGATACGCAGTATTTT	CACASGGTDTQYF
NA	NA	TRBV14	TRBJ2-1	TGTGCCAGCGGGATTTGGAATGAGCAGTTCTTC	CASGIWNEQFF
NA	NA	TRBV5-1	TRBJ2-1	TGCGCCAGCAGCTTGATCACTAGTCCACACAATGAGCAGTTCTTC	CASSLITSPHNEQFF